This TCR beta chain was sequenced in a study of T cells in Graves' hyperthyroidism and ophthalmopathy. Template material for amplifying TCR beta CDR3 regions consisted of RNA transcripts. The HTBI primer set was used in a first-round RT-PCR of the TCR CDR3. TCRdb ran MiXCR on the multiplex PCR reads and lists one entry per CDR3 protein. The sample records about 370,000 distinct CDR3 sequences, roughly 15% being singletons. This clonotype came up many times. Its target is unknown. Uncontrolled infection, other autoimmune disease, pregnancy or lactation disqualified patients from enrolment. Study outcomes and limitations: Blood held most thyroid clonotypes expanded above 0.001 frequency.

The sequenced sample was blood. The TCR comes from a woman aged 60-75 years with Graves' ophthalmopathy.

CDR3 loop: CASSLGVELEQYF. The CDR3 coding sequence is TGTGCCAGCAGTTTAGGGGTTGAGCTCGAGCAGTACTTC. The rearrangement joins TRBV12-3 or TRBV12-4 to TRBJ2-7; D gene ambiguous. The CDR3 contains 13 residues. Deletions cut 1 base from V and 6 bases from J, with 10 bases between.